Described below is a single T cell receptor (beta chain) sequence and its context. In its sample, this clone was seen a few times. It has no known antigen specificity. The input lacks base qualities; no much larger clone sits a single base away. This record comes from a study of T cell responses to AZD1222 COVID-19 vaccine (dated by TCRdb to the early 2020s). For the wider study: TCR sequencing was performed for roughly 250 trial participants, of whom about 200 were given two doses of AZD1222 and some 26 were given two doses of MenACWY control vaccine. Trial participants were enrolled into age subgroups of 18-55, 56-69 and 70-plus years, which contained 148, 28 and 57 TCR-sequenced participants, respectively. What the research found in general, with its limitations: Because no day 14 peak-response samples were available, the repertoires could be characterized only after the peak T cell response. A significant rise in spike-specific TCR breadth and depth was observed after two AZD1222 doses relative to day 0 and relative to MenACWY recipients. In the small 56-69-year group, the increase in depth fell short of significance, most likely because of low power. Conclusions about previously exposed vaccinees are limited, since just five or six AZD1222 recipients were seropositive for SARS-CoV-2 at baseline. CD4 TCRs associated with the vaccine covered the entire spike protein, and the dominant responses were in regions 160-218 and 743-854. Reportedly, close to half of the unique spike-specific TCRs recognized epitopes lying outside the regions that are mutated in the B.1.351 and B.1.1.7 variants. Most participants were white British and females outnumbered males, and the authors suggested that clonal diversity may have been underestimated.

V trim: 0 bases; J trim: 10 bases; unmatched bases: 9. The CDR3 starts with the cysteine, ends with the phenylalanine, and has 15 residues. Only CDR3 DNA remains: 45 bases, in frame from the first base. CDR1 and CDR2 are drawn from the germline V gene (reference sequence): SGHNT, YYREEE. Read against the paper, the sample's time point label means: about 28 days (+/-7) after the second vaccine dose. Because spike-specific TCR depth and breadth did not differ between the two schedules, AZD1222 recipients who got a second dose at roughly 4 weeks were pooled with those who got a second dose at roughly 12 weeks. The vaccinee samples were drawn from two UK trials, COV001 and COV002, one of which was a single-blind randomized controlled phase 2/3 trial testing AZD1222 (ChAdOx1 nCoV-19) in healthy adults. For TCRbeta chain sequencing, PBMC samples from trial participants were taken at day 0 and at day 28 after the second dose.

The CDR3 regions of human TCRbeta chains were subjected to immunosequencing. In the original analysis: Repertoire TCRs were checked for matches against a reference library of SARS-CoV-2-specific TCRs that had been generated using the MIRA antigen-specificity platform. Breadth was defined as the fraction of unique TCRs that were SARS-CoV-2-associated, and depth was defined as the fraction of total T cells that were SARS-CoV-2-associated. Each spike-specific TCR was assigned to its reactive spike region and to a CD4 or CD8 class using the MIRA data. Log10-transformed breadth and depth values were compared by one-way ANOVA with Sidak's multiple comparisons tests. This is the immuneACCESS table as TCRdb keeps it, with only in-frame sequences that have V and J called. A part of the clones is gone; compared with another copy, unresolved V genes explain less than half, and the rest is unexplained. The V and J calls and the clone size are those of that table, but D and trimming were determined from the DNA. Recorded for this sample are about 69,000 clones; about 80% of them occurred a single time. Over 13% of the sample lies in the top ten.

The sample in question was peripheral blood, obtained 28 days after the second AZD1222 dose. The rearranged segments are TRBV5-4 and TRBJ2-1; TRBD2 lines up with 8 middle nucleotides. This receptor was identified in an adult who received the AZD1222 COVID-19 vaccine. The CDR3 is CASSLGAGAPQEQFF. The bases are TGTGCCAGCAGCTTGGGAGCGGGGGCCCCCCAGGAGCAGTTCTTC.